Below are 22 T cell receptor beta chains sequenced from a single sample in a study of T cell repertoires in cytomegalovirus infection. TCRdb re-called the reads with MiXCR, one entry per CDR3 protein. The table has about 240,000 distinct CDR3 sequences, roughly 6.5% seen once; the top ten hold less than 7.5%. Sequenced material: PBMCs. These receptors all stem from a human donor in good health (CMV status not recorded). Some clones in this sample may be carry-over from other donors' samples.

This clonotype occurred many times. This chain joins TRBV7-9 and TRBJ2-1; D unclear. V gave up 5 bases and J gave up 9 bases, with 11 bases separating them. CDR1 is SEHNR, CDR2 FQNEAQ, per germline (reference sequence). The CDR3 covers 12 residues. The CDR3 loop is CASSPVVSEQFF. DNA of the CDR3: TGTGCCAGCAGCCCGGTGGTTAGTGAGCAGTTCTTC.

This clonotype was detected ten times or more. The chain links TRBV7-2 to TRBJ1-3; D is undetermined. There are 13 residues in the CDR3. The V and J ends lost 0 bases and 4 bases respectively, with 4 bases between them. CDR1 SGHTA and CDR2 FQGNSA come from the germline V gene. Here the CDR3 DNA reads TGTGCCAGCAGCTTAGCCCTCGGAAACACCATATATTTT. Residues: CASSLALGNTIYF.

This clonotype was detected many times. The chain uses TRBV12-3 or TRBV12-4 and TRBJ2-1; 8 bases match TRBD2. V trimming: 8 bases; J trimming: 3 bases; junction bases outside the gene matches: 9. The CDR3 has 15 residues. CDR3 bases: TGTGCCAGCTCCTCATCAGGGACTAGCTACAATGAGCAGTTCTTC. This sequence encodes CASSSSGTSYNEQFF.

This clonotype was counted at least ten times. The rearrangement uses TRBV29-1 and TRBJ2-1; D remains ambiguous. Trimming cost V 3 bases and J 0 bases, with 15 bases left between them. Germline V gene data show CDR1 as SQVTM and CDR2 as ANQGSEA. The CDR3 is made up of 16 amino acids. The CDR3 loop is CSVEMADNDSYNEQFF. In nucleotides, the CDR3 is TGCAGCGTTGAGATGGCAGACAACGACTCCTACAATGAGCAGTTCTTC.

This clonotype was seen ten or more times. J is TRBJ2-1 and V is TRBV20-1; TRBD2 matches at 11 bases. The CDR3 loop spans 14 amino acids. V lost 7 bases, J lost 10 bases, and 12 bases stayed unmatched. Germline V gene lookup returns CDR1 DFQATT and CDR2 SNEGSKA (reference sequence). The CDR3 DNA is TGCAGTGTTGATGCGCTAGCGGGGGGTCGGGAGCAGTTCTTC. Amino acid sequence: CSVDALAGGREQFF.

At least ten counts were recorded for this clonotype. The V and J genes are TRBV14 and TRBJ2-1, with a possible D match to TRBD2 (5 bases). Trimming removed 3 bases at V and 6 bases at J, with 12 bases between. Germline CDR1 and CDR2: SGHDN and FVKESK. This CDR3 is built from 14 residues. The CDR3 loop is CASSQTTTINEQFF. DNA of the CDR3: TGTGCCAGCAGCCAGACGACTACAATCAATGAGCAGTTCTTC.

In this sample, this clonotype turned up many times. The chain employs TRBV7-2 and TRBJ2-5, with unresolved D. The CDR3 is 14 amino acids. V lost 6 bases to trimming and J lost 7 bases, with 18 bases between them. The V gene's germline CDR1 is SGHTA and CDR2 FQGNSA. CDR3 nucleotides: TGTGCCAGCAGGTTAACCCCTTTAAGTGGGACCCAGTACTTC. Translated: CASRLTPLSGTQYF.

This clonotype was seen a few times. V usage is TRBV4-1 and J usage is TRBJ2-7; 7 bases fit TRBD1. V gave up 4 bases and J gave up 6 bases; unmatched junction bases: 3. This CDR3 comprises 12 residues. Germline-derived CDR1 and CDR2 are MGHRA and YSYEKL. This CDR3 is CASSPGTAEQYF. As DNA, the CDR3 is TGCGCCAGCAGCCCCGGGACAGCCGAGCAGTACTTC.

This clonotype was seen at least ten times. The genes are TRBV6-6 and TRBJ1-2, with 10 bases fitting TRBD1. This CDR3 is built from 18 residues. Trimming took 0 bases from V and 7 from J; bases not matched to a gene: 14. The germline CDR1 and CDR2 sequences are MNHNY and SVGAGI (reference sequence). The CDR3 sequence: CASSYSRDRGYIGIGYTF. CDR3 DNA: TGTGCCAGCAGTTACTCTCGGGACAGGGGCTATATAGGCATTGGCTACACCTTC.

This clonotype was picked up many times. The genes are TRBV16 and TRBJ1-2; a possible D gene is TRBD1 (5 bases). The CDR3 contains 14 residues. Germline V gives CDR1 KGHSY, CDR2 FQNENV. With 2 bases removed from V and 4 bases from J, the gap between germline ends came to 11 bases. CDR3 protein: CASSQNDRPYGYTF. The CDR3 coding sequence is TGTGCCAGCAGCCAAAACGACAGACCCTATGGCTACACCTTC.

This clonotype was found a few times. The chain is built from TRBV7-6 and TRBJ2-1, with 9 bases fitting TRBD2. V lost 2 bases, J lost 6 bases, and 5 bases stayed unmatched. Per germline, CDR1 SGHVS and CDR2 FNYEAQ. The CDR3 spans 15 residues. CDR3 protein: CASSLLAGNSNEQFF. The CDR3 nucleotides are TGTGCCAGCAGCTTACTAGCGGGGAATTCCAATGAGCAGTTCTTC.

The DNA of the CDR3 is TGTGCCAGCAGTACCTCGACAGGAGGAGGGGGCCAGCCCCAGCATTTT. It is translated as CASSTSTGGGGQPQHF. V gene TRBV6-5 combines with J gene TRBJ1-5, with 7 bases fitting TRBD1. The CDR3 totals 16 residues. The junction had 14 bases not matched to a gene; V was cut back by 5 bases and J by 7 bases. Germline CDR1 MNHEY, CDR2 SVGAGI.

This clonotype was seen repeatedly, ten times or more. The genes are TRBV7-2 and TRBJ2-1, with a weak D call TRBD2 (5 bases). V lost 5 bases to trimming and J lost 0 bases, with 14 bases between them. Germline-derived CDR1 and CDR2 are SGHTA and FQGNSA. This CDR3 has 16 residues. The CDR3 region is CASSLLLGVSYNEQFF. As DNA, the CDR3 is TGTGCCAGCAGCCTCCTCCTCGGGGTCTCCTACAATGAGCAGTTCTTC.

This clonotype turned up a few times. V is TRBV9 and J is TRBJ2-3; D is tentatively TRBD1 or TRBD2 (6 bases each). The germline CDR1 and CDR2 sequences are SGDLS and YYNGEE. Deletions cut 3 bases from V and 9 bases from J, with 11 bases between. This CDR3 is built from 12 residues. This CDR3 reads CASSGGAWTQYF. The CDR3 nucleotides read TGTGCCAGCAGCGGGGGGGCATGGACGCAGTATTTT.

This clonotype was seen many times. This chain joins TRBV7-2 and TRBJ2-7; 9 nucleotides agree with TRBD2. CDR3 length: 17 residues. Germline-derived CDR1 and CDR2 are SGHTA and FQGNSA. With 2 bases clipped from V and 4 bases from J, the junction kept 12 bases outside the gene matches. The CDR3 loop reads CASSLTGGASGAYEQYF. Here the CDR3 DNA reads TGTGCCAGCAGCTTAACTGGGGGGGCTAGCGGGGCGTACGAGCAGTACTTC.

The table lists this clonotype with many counts. The chain is built from TRBV11-1 and TRBJ2-7; maybe TRBD1 (5 bases). Germline V gene lookup returns CDR1 SGHAT and CDR2 FQDESV (reference sequence). There are 16 residues in the CDR3. V was clipped by 6 bases and J by 3 bases, with 21 bases between them. CDR3 residues: CASSHYLEGAFYEQYF. DNA of the CDR3: TGTGCCAGCAGTCATTATTTGGAAGGGGCTTTCTACGAGCAGTACTTC.

In its sample, this clonotype was seen many times. The chain combines TRBV7-2 with TRBJ2-1, with 8 bases aligning to TRBD2. The germline V gene has CDR1 SGHTA and CDR2 FQGNSA. The CDR3 is 17 amino acids. V dropped 3 bases and J dropped 4; count of bases not matched to a gene: 11. The chain's CDR3 is CASSFFGGGRMYNEQFF. As DNA, the CDR3 is TGTGCCAGCAGCTTTTTCGGGGGGGGGCGGATGTACAATGAGCAGTTCTTC.

In its sample, this clonotype was seen many times. The chain has TRBV18 and TRBJ2-3; 7 bases are a match to TRBD2. V was pared by 5 bases and J by 6 bases, with 14 bases of the junction left unmatched. The germline V gene encodes CDR1 KGHSH and CDR2 LQKENI. The CDR3 runs 16 residues. In nucleotides, the CDR3 is TGTGCCAGCTCAGCCTTCCCGCGGGGGATTGGGGATACGCAGTATTTT. It codes for CASSAFPRGIGDTQYF. Looking up the rest from reference TRBV18 and TRBJ2-3 gives the full variable domain: NAGVMQNPRHLVRRRGQEARLRCSPMKGHSHVYWYRQLPEEGLKFMVYLQKENIIDESGMPKERFSAEFPKEGPSILRIQQVVRGDSAAYFCASSAFPRGIGDTQYFGPGTRLTVL.

This clonotype was detected ten times or more. The chain joins TRBV7-9 to TRBJ1-6, with D perhaps matching TRBD1 (6 bases). CDR3 length equals 15 residues. The germline CDR1 and CDR2 sequences are SEHNR and FQNEAQ (reference sequence). Trimming pared 1 base from V and 4 bases from J, leaving 8 bases between. Here the CDR3 reads CASSLVGQYNSPLHF. The CDR3 DNA reads TGTGCCAGCAGCTTAGTAGGACAGTATAATTCACCCCTCCACTTT. The full variable domain, rest sourced from reference TRBV7-9 and TRBJ1-6, is DTGVSQNPRHKITKRGQNVTFRCDPISEHNRLYWYRQTLGQGPEFLTYFQNEAQLEKSRLLSDRFSAERPKGSFSTLEIQRTEQGDSAMYLCASSLVGQYNSPLHFGNGTRLTVT.

This clonotype was counted at least ten times. CDR3 region: CASSPSVLYGYTF. CDR3 nucleotides: TGTGCCAGTAGTCCCTCGGTCCTGTATGGCTACACCTTC. The rearrangement joins TRBV19 to TRBJ1-2; the D is unclear. V lost 5 bases, J lost 5 bases, and 12 bases lay in between. This CDR3 spans 13 amino acids. Per the germline V gene, CDR1 is LNHDA and CDR2 is SQIVND (reference sequence).

This clonotype was counted ten times or more. CDR3 nucleotides: TGCAGTGCTCGGGGCCAAGCGGAGACCCAGTACTTC. Translated, it gives CSARGQAETQYF. The gene calls are TRBV20-1 and TRBJ2-5, with D perhaps assigned TRBD1 or TRBD2 (5 bases each). CDR1 and CDR2 from the germline V gene are DFQATT and SNEGSKA (reference sequence). The CDR3 is 12 amino acids. The ends were cut back, 5 bases at V and 5 bases at J, with 12 bases in the middle.

V gene TRBV6-2 or TRBV6-3 combines with J gene TRBJ1-1, with D maybe TRBD1 (5 bases). This CDR3 comprises 11 residues. Germline loops: CDR1 MNHEY, CDR2 SVGEGT. The ends were cut back, 7 bases at V and 6 bases at J, with 9 bases in the middle. CDR3 nucleotides: TGTGCCAGCAACCTAGGGGCTGAAGCTTTCTTT. Translated: CASNLGAEAFF.